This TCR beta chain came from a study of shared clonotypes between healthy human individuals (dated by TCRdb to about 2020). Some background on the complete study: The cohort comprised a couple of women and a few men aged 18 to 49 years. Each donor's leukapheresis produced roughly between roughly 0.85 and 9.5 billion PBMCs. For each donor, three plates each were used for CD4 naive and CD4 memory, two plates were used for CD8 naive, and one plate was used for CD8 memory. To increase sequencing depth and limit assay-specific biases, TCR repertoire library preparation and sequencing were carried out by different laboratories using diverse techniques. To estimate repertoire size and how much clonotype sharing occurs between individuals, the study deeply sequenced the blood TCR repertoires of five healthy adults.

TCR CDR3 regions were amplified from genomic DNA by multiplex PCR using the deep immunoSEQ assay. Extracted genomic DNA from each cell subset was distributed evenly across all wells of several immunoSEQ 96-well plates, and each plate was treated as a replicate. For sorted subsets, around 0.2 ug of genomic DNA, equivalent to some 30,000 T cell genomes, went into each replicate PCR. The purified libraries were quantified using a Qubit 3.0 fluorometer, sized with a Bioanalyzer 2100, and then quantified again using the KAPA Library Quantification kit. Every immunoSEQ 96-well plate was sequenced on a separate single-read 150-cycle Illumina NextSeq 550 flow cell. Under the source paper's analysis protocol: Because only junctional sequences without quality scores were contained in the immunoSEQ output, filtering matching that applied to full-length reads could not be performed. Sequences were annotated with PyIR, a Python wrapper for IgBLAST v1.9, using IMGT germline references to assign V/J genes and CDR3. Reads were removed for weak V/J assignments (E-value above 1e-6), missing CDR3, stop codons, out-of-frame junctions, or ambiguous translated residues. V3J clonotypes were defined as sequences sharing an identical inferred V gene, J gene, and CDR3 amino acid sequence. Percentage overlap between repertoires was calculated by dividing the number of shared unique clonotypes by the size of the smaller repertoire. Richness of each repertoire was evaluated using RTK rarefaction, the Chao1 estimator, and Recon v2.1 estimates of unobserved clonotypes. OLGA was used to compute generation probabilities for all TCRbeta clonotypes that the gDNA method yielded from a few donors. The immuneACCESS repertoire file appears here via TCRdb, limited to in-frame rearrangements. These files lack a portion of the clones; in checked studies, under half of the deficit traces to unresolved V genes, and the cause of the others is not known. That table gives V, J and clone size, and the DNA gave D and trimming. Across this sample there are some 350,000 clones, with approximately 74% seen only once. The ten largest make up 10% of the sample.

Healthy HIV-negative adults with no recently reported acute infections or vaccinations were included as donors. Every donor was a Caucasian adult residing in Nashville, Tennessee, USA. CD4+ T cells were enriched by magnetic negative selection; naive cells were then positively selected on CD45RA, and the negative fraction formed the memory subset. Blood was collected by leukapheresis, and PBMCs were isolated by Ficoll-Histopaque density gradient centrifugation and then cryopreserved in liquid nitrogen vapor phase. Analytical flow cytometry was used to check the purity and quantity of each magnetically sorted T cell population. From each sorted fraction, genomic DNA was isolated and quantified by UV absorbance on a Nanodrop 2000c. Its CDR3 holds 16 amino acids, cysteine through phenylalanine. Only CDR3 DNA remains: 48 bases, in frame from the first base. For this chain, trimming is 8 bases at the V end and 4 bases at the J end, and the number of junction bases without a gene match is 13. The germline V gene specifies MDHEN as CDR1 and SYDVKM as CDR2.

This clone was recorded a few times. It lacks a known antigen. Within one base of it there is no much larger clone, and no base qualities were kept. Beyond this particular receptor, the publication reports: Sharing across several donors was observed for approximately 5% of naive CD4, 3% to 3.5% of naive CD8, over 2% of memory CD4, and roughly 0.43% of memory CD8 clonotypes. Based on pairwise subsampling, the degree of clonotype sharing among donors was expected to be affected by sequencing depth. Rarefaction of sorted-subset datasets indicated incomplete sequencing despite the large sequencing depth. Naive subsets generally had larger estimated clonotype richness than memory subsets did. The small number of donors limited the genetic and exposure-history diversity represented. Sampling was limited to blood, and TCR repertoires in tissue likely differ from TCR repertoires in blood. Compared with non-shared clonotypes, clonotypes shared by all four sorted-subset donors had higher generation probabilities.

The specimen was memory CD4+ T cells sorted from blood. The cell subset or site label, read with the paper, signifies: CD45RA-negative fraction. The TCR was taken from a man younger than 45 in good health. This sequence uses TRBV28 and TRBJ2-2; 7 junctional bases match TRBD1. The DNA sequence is TGTGCCAGCCATAAGACAGGGCGCTTGCGCACCGGGGAGCTGTTTTTT. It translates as CASHKTGRLRTGELFF.